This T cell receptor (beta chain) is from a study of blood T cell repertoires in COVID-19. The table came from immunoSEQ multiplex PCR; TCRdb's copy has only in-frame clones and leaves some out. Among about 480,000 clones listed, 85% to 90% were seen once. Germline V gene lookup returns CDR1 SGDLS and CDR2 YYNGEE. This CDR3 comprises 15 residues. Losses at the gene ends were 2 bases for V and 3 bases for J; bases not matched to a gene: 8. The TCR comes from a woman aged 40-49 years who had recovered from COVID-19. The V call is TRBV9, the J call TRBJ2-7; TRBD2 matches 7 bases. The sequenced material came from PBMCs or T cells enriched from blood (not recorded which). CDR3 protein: CASSVGGGLGYEQYF. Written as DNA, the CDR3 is TGTGCCAGCAGCGTGGGGGGAGGGCTCGGCTACGAGCAGTACTTC.